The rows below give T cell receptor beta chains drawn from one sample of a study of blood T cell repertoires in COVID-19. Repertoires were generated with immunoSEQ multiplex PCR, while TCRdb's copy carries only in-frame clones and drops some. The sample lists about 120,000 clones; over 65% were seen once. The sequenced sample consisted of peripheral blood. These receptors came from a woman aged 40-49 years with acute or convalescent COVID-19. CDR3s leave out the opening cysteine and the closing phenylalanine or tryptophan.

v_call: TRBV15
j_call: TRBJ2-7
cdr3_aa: ATSSFSEGEQY

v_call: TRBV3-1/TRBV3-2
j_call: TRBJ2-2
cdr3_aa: ASSQGQNTGELF

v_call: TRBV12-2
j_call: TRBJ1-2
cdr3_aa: ASRFIAGGRYGYT

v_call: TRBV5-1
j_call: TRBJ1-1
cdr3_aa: ASSFRGRDTEAF

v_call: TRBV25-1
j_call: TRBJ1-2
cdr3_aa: ASSESWQDYGYT

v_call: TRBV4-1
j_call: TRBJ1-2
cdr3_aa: ASSQERVRGYT

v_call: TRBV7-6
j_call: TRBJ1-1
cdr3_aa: ASSASLTGNTEAF

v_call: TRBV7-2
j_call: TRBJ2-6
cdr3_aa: ASSLGSLGANVLT

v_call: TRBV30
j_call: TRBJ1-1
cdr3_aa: AWSVKDSQSYGAF

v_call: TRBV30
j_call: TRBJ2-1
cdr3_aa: AWQLSGVGEQF

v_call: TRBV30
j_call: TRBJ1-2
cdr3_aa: ACRQGTGYGYT

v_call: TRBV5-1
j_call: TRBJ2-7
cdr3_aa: ASSLDPSSSGEQY